This TCR beta chain came from a study of T cells in Graves' hyperthyroidism and ophthalmopathy (dated 2019 in TCRdb). Concerning the study at large: Peripheral blood was collected at initial diagnosis, before any treatment. A discovery cohort of about 95 patients, roughly 45 with Graves' ophthalmopathy and under 60 with stable Graves' hyperthyroidism, was used to find distinguishing TCR V-J signatures. Whether ophthalmopathy could be predicted prospectively was tested in an independent validation cohort made up of 18 to 20 hyperthyroidism patients plus 17 patients who later progressed to ophthalmopathy. The 95 to 100 discovery patients were randomly split 7:3 into training and test sets. In addition, the study compared T-cell repertoires in thyroid tissue and in blood from roughly 6 Graves' hyperthyroidism patients. After sampling, hyperthyroidism patients received methimazole starting at 30 mg daily, and ophthalmopathy patients received high-dose intravenous methylprednisolone. According to the paper, TCR Vbeta CDR3 sequencing was carried out on over 130 peripheral blood samples, which came from 40 to 45 ophthalmopathy, approximately 72 hyperthyroidism and around 17 progressor patients. Summary of the overall study and its limitations: In validation, the model predicted progression to ophthalmopathy with roughly 70% sensitivity and approximately 74% specificity, a median of 6.5 months before onset. Most expanded thyroid clonotypes (frequency above 0.001) were also detected in blood, suggesting blood repertoires may reflect thyroid immune responses. Sample size was not statistically predetermined, and blinding of investigators to group allocation was not performed. A 13 V-J signature model separated ophthalmopathy from stable hyperthyroidism, with just over 85% sensitivity and 81.08% specificity in cross-validation and 80%/75% in testing.

A patient counted as having stable Graves' hyperthyroidism if no progression to ophthalmopathy occurred over 18 months of follow-up. The hyperthyroidism patients were between 18 and 65 years old and newly diagnosed, with a disease duration of less than 2 months. Patients with uncontrolled infections, other autoimmune diseases, pregnancy or lactation were excluded. Diagnoses relied on clinical symptoms, serum thyroxine and TRAb, thyroid ultrasound and orbital computed tomography. PBMCs were separated from over 9 ml of fresh peripheral blood using Ficoll-Paque density gradient centrifugation. Trizol reagent was used to extract total RNA, and RNA quality was then checked on an Agilent 2100 Bioanalyzer. The TCR beta CDR3 regions were amplified from RNA transcripts. For the first round of RT-PCR on the TCR CDR3, the HTBI primer set was used together with the Qiagen OneStep RT-PCR kit. The libraries were constructed in a second round of multiplex PCR and then size-selected and purified. Libraries were sequenced paired-end with 100 bp reads on an Illumina HiSeq2000. On the authors' methods: Raw data were processed with SOAPnuke, discarding reads with adapters, uncalled bases, mean Phred below 15, or no exact constant-primer or identifier match. High-quality paired reads were merged using COPE v1.2.5, and each unique nucleotide sequence was defined as a clonotype. MiTCR v1.1 was used to align the clonotypes against IMGT TRBV, TRBD and TRBJ reference segments. Only V-J combinations with frequency above 0.0001, covering 99% to 99.2% of repertoires, were analysed. A TCS score was defined as the ratio between F50 (clonal expansion) and ExV (chaos), using BLOSUM62-based TCRdist between CDR3 peptides within each V-J. Welch's t-statistics and random forest reduced 514 V-J features to about 13, which were used in a naive Bayes classifier (R e1071). TCRdb applied fastp at Q25 and MiXCR to the public reads, then kept only in-frame beta chains. Each CDR3 protein gets just one entry, which takes the most common genes and DNA from the rows behind it. These V and J calls rely on TCRdb rather than the paper's analysis. Present in this sample are 350,000 to 500,000 distinct CDR3 sequences, roughly an eighth of which were seen just once. Jointly, the top ten make up roughly 4.8% of the sample.

About this clonotype: What antigen it recognizes has not been identified. Base qualities are not recorded, but no much larger clone differs from it by a single base.

V is trimmed back by 6 bases and J by 9 bases, and the junction contains 19 bases that no gene match accounts for. Reading from cysteine to phenylalanine, the CDR3 counts 17 amino acids. Left in the record is the CDR3 DNA by itself, 51 bases read in frame from the first base. Sequenced input: blood. The origin of this receptor is a woman between 18 and 30 years old with Graves' hyperthyroidism. The chain is assembled from TRBV12-3 or TRBV12-4 and TRBJ2-1; 8 nucleotides in the junction match TRBD2. The DNA sequence is given as TGTGCCAGCAGAGGCCACCAAGCGGGAGAGGTCGGAGGTGAGCAGTTCTTC. It codes for CASRGHQAGEVGGEQFF.